This is a list of T cell receptor beta chains from one sample in a study of cytomegalovirus exposure and HLA in healthy donors. This table comes from immunoSEQ multiplex PCR, and its TCRdb copy is limited to in-frame clones, with some not included. This repertoire shows 130,000 or so clones, approximately 8.7% found once; its top ten account for 4.5% to 5.5%. The sequenced sample consisted of PBMCs. The receptors were gathered from a man aged 40-50 years in good health and CMV-seronegative. The CDR3 runs from the conserved cysteine through the conserved F or W. Fields, in order: clone size, V gene, J gene, D gene, CDR3 DNA, CDR3 protein. D genes are given only for firm matches. Size values are once, few and many counts, or a class for expanded clones, and some rows have none.

few,TRBV5-1,TRBJ1-1,NA,TGCGCCAGCAGCTTGGGAGGAATGAACACTGAAGCTTTCTTT,CASSLGGMNTEAFF
few,TRBV25-1,TRBJ1-1,NA,TGTGCCAGCAGTGAATACTCGGTAGCTTTCTTT,CASSEYSVAFF
few,TRBV9,TRBJ1-2,NA,TGTGCCAGCAGCGGTTACAGGGACTATGGCTACACCTTC,CASSGYRDYGYTF
NA,TRBV5-1,TRBJ2-3,TRBD2,TGCGCCAGCAGCTCCGGGGGGGCAACAGATACGCAGTATTTT,CASSSGGATDTQYF
few,TRBV2,TRBJ2-1,TRBD1,TGTGCCAGCAGTCCGGACAGGGGCAATGAGCAGTTCTTC,CASSPDRGNEQFF
NA,TRBV27,TRBJ1-2,NA,TGTGCCAGCAGTTTGCGACAGGACTATGGCTACACCTTC,CASSLRQDYGYTF
few,TRBV10-3,TRBJ2-1,TRBD1,TGTGCCATCAGTGTCCAGGACAGGGTTGGGTACAATGAGCAGTTCTTC,CAISVQDRVGYNEQFF
NA,TRBV6-5,TRBJ2-7,NA,TGTGCCAGCAGCTCTCCTCCCTCCTACGAGCAGTACTTC,CASSSPPSYEQYF
few,TRBV7-2,TRBJ2-7,TRBD1,TGTGCCAGCAGCAGCCAGACAGGGCTCGAGCAGTACTTC,CASSSQTGLEQYF
NA,TRBV4-1,TRBJ2-6,TRBD2,TGCGCCAGCACCCGGGGGGGGCTCATATCTGGGGCCAACGTCCTGACTTTC,CASTRGGLISGANVLTF
NA,TRBV9,TRBJ2-2,TRBD2,TGTGCCAGCAGCGTTAGCCACGGGACTAGCGGAACCGGGGAGCTGTTTTTT,CASSVSHGTSGTGELFF
few,TRBV6-1,TRBJ1-3,NA,TGTGCCAGCAGTGAAATGGTCCGAGGGTCTGGAAACACCATATATTTT,CASSEMVRGSGNTIYF
NA,TRBV7-2,TRBJ1-6,NA,TGTGCCAGCAGCTTAGTGGGCGGGGGGTATAATTCACCCCTCCACTTT,CASSLVGGGYNSPLHF
NA,TRBV19,TRBJ2-2,NA,TGTGCCAGTAGTAGATCCAGCGAGAACACCGGGGAGCTGTTTTTT,CASSRSSENTGELFF
NA,TRBV7-8,TRBJ2-7,TRBD1,TGTGCCAGCAGCTTAGCGTGGGGGGCAGGGGGCGGCTACGAGCAGTACTTC,CASSLAWGAGGGYEQYF
NA,TRBV9,TRBJ2-7,TRBD1,TGTGCCAGCAGCTTATCCGGGACAGGGTCCCAGGCGCAGTACTTC,CASSLSGTGSQAQYF
NA,TRBV4-2,TRBJ1-4,NA,TGTGCCAGCAGCCTCCAGGGAGGGAATGAAAAACTGTTTTTT,CASSLQGGNEKLFF
NA,TRBV5-1,TRBJ2-5,TRBD2,TGCGCCAGCCAAGCGGGGGGAACTGAGACCCAGTACTTC,CASQAGGTETQYF
few,TRBV10-3,TRBJ1-2,TRBD1,TGTGCCATCACCTTCGACAGGGACTATGGCTACACCTTC,CAITFDRDYGYTF
NA,TRBV4-1,TRBJ2-1,TRBD2,TGCGCCAGCAGCCTCGGGACTAGCCCCCGGGCCGAAAATGAGCAGTTCTTC,CASSLGTSPRAENEQFF
few,TRBV25-1,TRBJ1-2,TRBD1,TGTGCCAGCAGTGAATTGATTTGGGACAGGGAAGGCTACACCTTC,CASSELIWDREGYTF
NA,TRBV5-4,TRBJ2-5,TRBD1,TGTGCCAGCAGTCGACAGGGGCGCGAGGAGACCCAGTACTTC,CASSRQGREETQYF
NA,TRBV5-1,TRBJ1-6,NA,TGCGCCAGCAGCTTGGGGCAGGCCAATTCACCCCTCCACTTT,CASSLGQANSPLHF
NA,TRBV4-3,TRBJ2-7,TRBD1,TGCGCCAGCAGCCAAGGACGACAGGGGGTCTACGAGCAGTACTTC,CASSQGRQGVYEQYF
NA,TRBV5-1,TRBJ2-3,TRBD2,TGCGCCAGCAGCTTGCGGCCGGGGGGGCAGGTAGGCACAGATACGCAGTATTTT,CASSLRPGGQVGTDTQYF
few,TRBV11-2,TRBJ1-4,TRBD1,TGTGCCAGCAGCGGGGACAGAACTAATGAAAAACTGTTTTTT,CASSGDRTNEKLFF
NA,TRBV23-1,TRBJ2-7,NA,TGCGCCAGCAACGGTTCCTACGAGCAGTACTTC,CASNGSYEQYF
few,TRBV10-3,TRBJ1-5,NA,TGTGCCATCAGTGAGTCCCCAGGGGATAGCAATCAGCCCCAGCATTTT,CAISESPGDSNQPQHF
NA,TRBV5-1,TRBJ2-7,TRBD1,TGCGCCAGCAGCACGCCCGGACAGGGCGTTTACGAGCAGTACTTC,CASSTPGQGVYEQYF
NA,TRBV7-2,TRBJ1-3,NA,TGTGCCAGCAGCTTACGGGGTAGCTCTGGAAACACCATATATTTT,CASSLRGSSGNTIYF
NA,TRBV7-6,TRBJ2-3,TRBD2,TGTGCCAGCGCCAGACTAGCGGGGGATGATACGCAGTATTTT,CASARLAGDDTQYF
NA,TRBV5-5,TRBJ1-5,TRBD1,TGTGCCAGCAGCTGGGACAGGGGTCGGGGACAGCCCCAGCATTTT,CASSWDRGRGQPQHF
few,TRBV7-6,TRBJ2-1,NA,TGTGCCAGCAGCGGCGGCATCGACGGGTCCTACAATGAGCAGTTCTTC,CASSGGIDGSYNEQFF
NA,TRBV30,TRBJ2-3,NA,TGTGCCTGGAGTGTACAGGGAGGCACAGATACGCAGTATTTT,CAWSVQGGTDTQYF
NA,TRBV30,TRBJ2-3,TRBD2,TGTGCCTGGAGTGTACTAAGCGGGGGAACAGATACGCAGTATTTT,CAWSVLSGGTDTQYF
NA,TRBV7-9,TRBJ1-1,TRBD1,TGTGCCAGCAGCTCACGCGATTTCCGGGACAGAAACAAGACTGAAGCTTTCTTT,CASSSRDFRDRNKTEAFF
NA,TRBV7-2,TRBJ2-7,TRBD2,TGTGCCAGCAGCTTGGGGACTAGCGGGGGGGCCTACGAGCAGTACTTC,CASSLGTSGGAYEQYF
few,TRBV7-9,TRBJ1-5,NA,TGTGCCAGCAGCTTCCAAGCGGACAATCAGCCCCAGCATTTT,CASSFQADNQPQHF
NA,TRBV29-1,TRBJ2-7,TRBD1,TGCAGCGTTGAGAAGTTGGAGACAGGGGCCTACGAGCAGTACTTC,CSVEKLETGAYEQYF
few,TRBV28,TRBJ2-7,NA,TGTGCCAGCAGTCCCCCCAGGACTAAGTACTACGAGCAGTACTTC,CASSPPRTKYYEQYF
NA,TRBV11-2,TRBJ1-1,NA,TGTGCCAGCAGCTTTAGAGGGACTGAAGCTTTCTTT,CASSFRGTEAFF
NA,TRBV27,TRBJ2-2,NA,TGTGCCAGCAGGCGTATTCCCCTACAGGTAGACACCGGGGAGCTGTTTTTT,CASRRIPLQVDTGELFF
NA,TRBV14,TRBJ1-2,NA,TGTGCCAGCAGACCTCTAGACAGTCTCCATGGCTACACCTTC,CASRPLDSLHGYTF
NA,TRBV2,TRBJ2-3,TRBD1,TGTGCCAGACAGGGGGATAGCACAGATACGCAGTATTTT,CARQGDSTDTQYF
many,TRBV27,TRBJ1-2,NA,TGTGCCAGCAGTTTATTCGCGGGCCCGGACTATGGCTACACCTTC,CASSLFAGPDYGYTF
NA,TRBV5-6,TRBJ2-7,TRBD1,TGTGCCAGCAGGCGACAGGGGTCTGGCGAGCAGTACTTC,CASRRQGSGEQYF
NA,TRBV27,TRBJ1-2,TRBD1,TGTGCCAGCAGCCGGACAGGGGGAGCCAACTATGGCTACACCTTC,CASSRTGGANYGYTF
NA,TRBV11-2,TRBJ2-5,NA,TGTGCCAGCAGCTTAGGGAACAGGGTTTCAGAGACCCAGTACTTC,CASSLGNRVSETQYF
few,TRBV11-2,TRBJ1-2,TRBD1,TGTGCCAGCAGCTTAGATGGAGGGGACAGCTACTATGGCTACACCTTC,CASSLDGGDSYYGYTF
NA,TRBV18,TRBJ1-5,NA,TGTGCCAGCTCGCCATCCCTCGGGCAGGGCCAACAGCCCCAGCATTTT,CASSPSLGQGQQPQHF
few,TRBV4-1,TRBJ2-5,NA,TGCGCCAGCACCGGGACTCCCCAAGAGACCCAGTACTTC,CASTGTPQETQYF
NA,TRBV5-1,TRBJ2-7,NA,TGCGCCAGCAGCTTGGGCGACTGGCGGGGTACCTACGAGCAGTACTTC,CASSLGDWRGTYEQYF